Below, 29 T cell receptor beta chains from the same sample are listed, as sequenced in a study of CD8+ T cells in alopecia areata. cDNA reverse transcribed from extracted RNA served as the sequencing template. The protocol was immunoSEQ multiplex PCR, while the TCRdb copy is restricted to in-frame clones and leaves out a portion. Counted here are approximately 150,000 clones, about 61% occurring once; the ten biggest clones make up roughly 16%. Described treatment: oral pan-JAK inhibitor, 5-10 mg twice daily. Sequencing used CD4+ T cells sorted from blood, obtained between weeks 55 and 65, from a patient treated with tofacitinib. Every receptor here comes from a human donor with alopecia areata.

The genes are TRBV25-1 and TRBJ2-3; D may be TRBD2 (6 bases). The CDR3 totals 17 residues. The germline CDR1 and CDR2 sequences are MGHDK and SYGVNS. Trimming pared 3 bases from V and 1 base from J, leaving 17 bases between. The CDR3 DNA follows: TGTGCCAGCAGTGACCTATTGCGGGGCGCGGGCACAGATACGCAGTATTTT. It specifies CASSDLLRGAGTDTQYF.

The rearrangement uses TRBV5-6 and TRBJ2-7; D is ambiguous. This CDR3 spans 15 amino acids. Trimming pared 1 base from V and 5 bases from J, leaving 16 bases between. Germline V gene sequence: CDR1 SGHDT, CDR2 YYEEEE. CDR3 bases: TGTGCCAGCAGCTTGCAACAAGCCCTACGTAACGAGCAGTACTTC. The encoded protein is CASSLQQALRNEQYF.

The chain is built from TRBV5-1 and TRBJ1-5, with D unclear. Trimming removed 0 bases at V and 1 base at J, with 8 bases between. Germline V lookup: CDR1 SGHRS, CDR2 YFSETQ. The CDR3 has 15 residues. CDR3 protein: CASSLAGQSNQPQHF. CDR3 nucleotides: TGCGCCAGCAGCTTGGCCGGGCAGAGCAATCAGCCCCAGCATTTT. The whole variable domain, filled in from reference TRBV5-1 and TRBJ1-5, reads KAGVTQTPRYLIKTRGQQVTLSCSPISGHRSVSWYQQTPGQGLQFLFEYFSETQRNKGNFPGRFSGRQFSNSRSEMNVSTLELGDSALYLCASSLAGQSNQPQHFGDGTRLSIL.

The chain is built from TRBV25-1 and TRBJ1-6, with TRBD1 as a possible D gene (6 bases). This CDR3 comprises 15 residues. Per germline, CDR1 MGHDK and CDR2 SYGVNS. The V end lost 4 bases, the J end lost 5 bases, and 12 bases lay between the germline ends. CDR3 coding DNA: TGTGCCAGCAGTGCGAGTCAGGGGAATAATTCACCCCTCCACTTT. This gives the protein CASSASQGNNSPLHF.

The V gene is TRBV19, the J gene TRBJ1-5, with no clear D. Trimming removed 6 bases from V and 0 bases from J, with 9 bases in between. This CDR3 is built from 14 residues. The germline gives CDR1 LNHDA, CDR2 SQIVND (reference sequence). CDR3 in amino acids: CASRKVISNQPQHF. The CDR3 DNA reads as TGTGCCAGTAGGAAGGTTATTAGCAATCAGCCCCAGCATTTT.

This chain links TRBV9 with TRBJ1-5; unclear D gene. CDR3 size: 16 residues. V dropped 0 bases and J dropped 5 bases, with 15 bases sitting between them. Germline V CDR1 and CDR2: SGDLS, YYNGEE. The CDR3 DNA follows: TGTGCCAGCAGCGTAGAAGACCCCCGTCCTCATCAGCCCCAGCATTTT. This gives the protein CASSVEDPRPHQPQHF.

V and J are TRBV27 and TRBJ1-2, with D unresolved. Germline assignment: CDR1 MNHEY and CDR2 SMNVEV (reference sequence). The CDR3 length is 17 residues. Trimming shortened V by 1 base and J by 5 bases, and 20 bases separated the two germline ends. The CDR3 reads CASSLWPNRNPWYGYTF. In nucleotides, the CDR3 is TGTGCCAGCAGTTTATGGCCAAACAGAAACCCGTGGTATGGCTACACCTTC.

This chain connects TRBV6-6 to TRBJ2-7; D uncertain. The CDR3 is 11 residues long. The germline V and J ends were trimmed by 5 bases and 5 bases, with 7 bases remaining between them. Germline V gene sequence: CDR1 MNHNY, CDR2 SVGAGI (reference sequence). CDR3 amino acids: CASSRRDEQYF. CDR3 DNA: TGTGCCAGCAGTCGCCGAGACGAGCAGTACTTC.

V usage is TRBV29-1 and J usage is TRBJ1-2; a weak D match, TRBD1 (5 bases). Deletions cut 3 bases from V and 2 bases from J, with 16 bases between. The CDR3 length is 15 residues. The germline gives CDR1 SQVTM, CDR2 ANQGSEA. The CDR3 spells CSVDRVQGRNYGYTF. The CDR3 nucleotides are TGCAGCGTTGATCGGGTCCAGGGCCGGAACTATGGCTACACCTTC.

This clone came up a few times. The chain uses TRBV15 and TRBJ2-7; no reliable D call. Germline CDR1 LNHNV, CDR2 YYDKDF (reference sequence). This CDR3 comprises 14 residues. V lost 3 bases and J lost 0, with 9 bases in between. The CDR3 region has the DNA TGTGCCACCAGCAGGAGTCCAGGCTCCTACGAGCAGTACTTC. Amino acid sequence: CATSRSPGSYEQYF. Based on the CDR3 plus reference TRBV15 and TRBJ2-7, the full variable domain is DAMVIQNPRYQVTQFGKPVTLSCSQTLNHNVMYWYQQKSSQAPKLLFHYYDKDFNNEADTPDNFQSRRPNTSFCFLDIRSPGLGDTAMYLCATSRSPGSYEQYFGPGTRLTVT.

The V and J genes are TRBV4-1 and TRBJ2-5; 7 bases agree with TRBD1. This CDR3 is built from 14 residues. V was pared by 1 base and J by 3 bases, with 2 bases of the junction left unmatched. The V gene's germline CDR1 is MGHRA and CDR2 YSYEKL. DNA for the CDR3: TGCGCCAGCAGCCAAGGTCAGGGGGAAGAGACCCAGTACTTC. Protein sequence: CASSQGQGEETQYF.

The chain is built from TRBV30 and TRBJ1-4; D is undetermined. The germline V gene has CDR1 GTSNPN and CDR2 SVGIG (reference sequence). The V end was cut by 2 bases, the J end by 5 bases, with 6 bases between. The CDR3 is 12 residues long. CDR3: CAWSPGNEKLFF. The DNA of the CDR3 is TGTGCCTGGAGTCCGGGGAATGAAAAACTGTTTTTT.

The genes are TRBV2 and TRBJ1-5; D ambiguous. From germline, CDR1 is SNHLY and CDR2 FYNNEI. V was trimmed by 2 bases and J by 0 bases, leaving 8 bases between them. CDR3 length equals 15 residues. CDR3 in amino acids: CASSEQPTSNQPQHF. The CDR3 coding sequence is TGTGCCAGCAGTGAACAGCCGACTAGCAATCAGCCCCAGCATTTT.

The V and J genes are TRBV30 and TRBJ2-2; D ambiguous. CDR3 length: 13 residues. Germline V gene data show CDR1 as GTSNPN and CDR2 as SVGIG (reference sequence). The germline V and J ends were trimmed by 7 bases and 1 base, with 10 bases remaining between them. The CDR3 sequence is CAFTIRNTGELFF. Here the CDR3 DNA reads TGTGCCTTTACTATAAGGAACACCGGGGAGCTGTTTTTT.

J is TRBJ1-3 and V is TRBV6-5, with D tentatively TRBD1 (5 bases). CDR1 is MNHEY, CDR2 SVGAGI, per germline. The CDR3 extends over 15 amino acids. The V end was cut by 2 bases, the J end by 0 bases, with 8 bases between. The CDR3 nucleotides read TGTGCCAGCAGTTACCAGGGTCTCTCTGGAAACACCATATATTTT. Its translation: CASSYQGLSGNTIYF.

The chain links TRBV7-2 to TRBJ2-7; D may be TRBD1 (5 bases). CDR3 length: 14 residues. Germline V lookup: CDR1 SGHTA, CDR2 FQGNSA. The V and J ends lost 5 bases and 6 bases respectively, with 17 bases between them. CDR3 loop: CASSPTRDLFEQYF. In nucleotides, the CDR3 is TGTGCCAGCAGCCCTACCAGGGATCTGTTCGAGCAGTACTTC.

The chain has TRBV10-1 and TRBJ2-7; no clear D. The CDR3 is 11 residues long. V lost 2 bases and J 9 bases, leaving 8 bases between the germline ends. Germline CDR1 and CDR2: WNHNN and SYGVQD (reference sequence). The CDR3 region has the DNA TGCGCCAGCAGTGAGGGCACCTGGCAGTACTTC. It translates to CASSEGTWQYF.

Only a few counts were recorded for this clone. The chain is built from TRBV29-1 and TRBJ1-2; 9 bases match TRBD1. Germline assignment: CDR1 SQVTM and CDR2 ANQGSEA. This CDR3 is 12 amino acids long. Trimming took 4 bases from V and 6 from J; bases not matched to a gene: 3. The CDR3 DNA follows: TGCAGCGTTGCGCGGACAGGGGATGGCTACACCTTC. Translating gives CSVARTGDGYTF. Drawing the rest from reference TRBV29-1 and TRBJ1-2, the complete variable domain is SAVISQKPSRDICQRGTSLTIQCQVDSQVTMMFWYRQQPGQSLTLIATANQGSEATYESGFVIDKFPISRPNLTFSTLTVSNMSPEDSSIYLCSVARTGDGYTFGSGTRLTVV.

The chain employs TRBV4-1 and TRBJ2-5; 12 bases agree with TRBD2. V lost 2 bases and J lost 1; bases outside the gene matches: 2. This CDR3 comprises 16 residues. Germline CDR1 and CDR2: MGHRA and YSYEKL. The CDR3 region has the DNA TGCGCCAGCAGCCAACCGGGACTAGCGGGCCAAGAGACCCAGTACTTC. This translates into CASSQPGLAGQETQYF.

The chain combines TRBV5-1 with TRBJ2-6, with D unresolved. The V end lost 0 bases, the J end lost 2 bases, and 6 bases lay between the germline ends. Per germline, CDR1 SGHRS and CDR2 YFSETQ. This CDR3 is 15 amino acids long. This CDR3 reads CASSLVAAGANVLTF. In DNA, the CDR3 is TGCGCCAGCAGCTTGGTGGCAGCTGGGGCCAACGTCCTGACTTTC.

In this sample, this clone turned up a few times. The CDR3 loop reads CSVGSGDKKLFF. CDR3 sequence (DNA): TGCAGCGTTGGATCAGGGGATAAAAAACTGTTTTTT. V and J are TRBV29-1 and TRBJ1-4, with D maybe TRBD1 (6 bases). Germline V gives CDR1 SQVTM, CDR2 ANQGSEA. CDR3 length: 12 amino acids. V dropped 4 bases and J dropped 9 bases, with 12 bases sitting between them.

The rearrangement uses TRBV4-1 and TRBJ2-4; weak D call: TRBD1 (5 bases). This CDR3 comprises 15 residues. Germline-derived CDR1 and CDR2 are MGHRA and YSYEKL. Between the trimmed V and J ends, which lost 0 bases and 12 bases, there was a span of 18 bases. The CDR3 loop reads CASSQDRTLDINQYF. CDR3 coding DNA: TGCGCCAGCAGCCAAGACCGCACCCTGGACATTAATCAGTACTTC.

This chain joins TRBV6-5 and TRBJ1-2, with 7 bases that match TRBD1. The V and J ends lost 7 bases and 8 bases, in that order; junction bases with no gene match: 16. There are 15 residues in the CDR3. CDR1 is MNHEY, CDR2 SVGAGI, per germline. The CDR3 reads CASTRIGRGSFGYTF. CDR3 nucleotide sequence: TGTGCCAGCACCAGGATCGGCAGGGGGAGTTTCGGCTACACCTTC.

This clone came up a few times. This rearrangement joins TRBV4-2 to TRBJ1-1; 8 nucleotides match TRBD1. CDR1 is LGHNA, CDR2 YNFKEQ, per germline. Trimming removed 1 base from V and 5 bases from J; junction bases left unmatched: 6. The CDR3 extends over 15 amino acids. Here the CDR3 reads CASSQAPGGETEAFF. Written as DNA, the CDR3 is TGTGCCAGCAGCCAAGCGCCAGGGGGCGAAACTGAAGCTTTCTTT.

This chain links TRBV7-7 with TRBJ2-5; 8 bases map to TRBD1. The CDR3 is made up of 15 amino acids. Germline loops: CDR1 SSHAT, CDR2 FNYEAQ (reference sequence). J lost 2 bases, V lost 4 bases, and 6 bases had no gene match. The CDR3 region is CASSWRRDRQETQYF. DNA of the CDR3: TGTGCCAGCAGCTGGCGCCGGGACAGGCAAGAGACCCAGTACTTC.

The V and J genes are TRBV11-2 and TRBJ1-3; 7 bases match TRBD1. Germline values: CDR1 SGHAT, CDR2 FQNNGV. The CDR3 has 16 amino acids. V lost 1 base, J lost 6 bases, and 9 bases stayed unmatched. The DNA for the CDR3 is TGTGCCAGCAGCTTAGGCCCGGGGACAGTGTTAAACACCATATATTTT. It specifies CASSLGPGTVLNTIYF.

The chain is built from TRBV15 and TRBJ1-1, with D perhaps matching TRBD1 (6 bases). Trimming took 0 bases from V and 4 from J, leaving 12 bases between them. Germline V gene lookup returns CDR1 LNHNV and CDR2 YYDKDF (reference sequence). This CDR3 is 15 amino acids long. CDR3 DNA: TGTGCCACCAGCAGAGATCAGGGGTCGGTCACTGAAGCTTTCTTT. It translates to CATSRDQGSVTEAFF.

This clone was detected once. The gene calls are TRBV6-5 and TRBJ2-7; perhaps TRBD2 as D (7 bases). The V gene's germline CDR1 is MNHEY and CDR2 SVGAGI. The CDR3 contains 15 residues. Trimming cost V 5 bases and J 3 bases, with 17 bases left between them. The CDR3 protein is CASSVHRGGRYEQYF. The CDR3 nucleotides are TGTGCCAGCAGTGTACACCGCGGGGGCCGCTACGAGCAGTACTTC.

The chain recombines TRBV6-5 with TRBJ2-1; 8 nucleotides line up with TRBD1. With 5 bases clipped from V and 10 bases from J, the junction kept 10 bases outside the gene matches. CDR3 length: 14 residues. Germline V lookup: CDR1 MNHEY, CDR2 SVGAGI. The CDR3 protein is CASSASGGAEEQFF. CDR3 coding DNA: TGTGCCAGCAGTGCATCAGGGGGCGCGGAGGAGCAGTTCTTC.